The 23 T cell receptor beta chains given below trace back to one sample, sequenced in a study of CD8 T cells in Susac syndrome. RNA, at about 0.5 to 1 ug, was reverse transcribed with random hexamers. A single record per CDR3 protein comes from TCRdb applying MiXCR to the immunoSEQ multiplex PCR reads. The table lists about 400,000 distinct CDR3 sequences, approximately 85% of them singletons, with roughly 0.11% in the top ten. The source material was CD8+ T cells from PBMCs. Receptors originate from a human donor with multiple sclerosis.

This sequence joins TRBV28 and TRBJ2-7, with D possibly being TRBD2 (5 bases). This CDR3 is built from 13 residues. The V gene's germline CDR1 is MDHEN and CDR2 SYDVKM. Trimming removed 10 bases from V and 1 base from J, with 14 bases in between. Here the CDR3 DNA reads TGTGCCACTAACGAGAGGGTGTCCTACGAGCAGTACTTC. Translating gives CATNERVSYEQYF. Full variable domain (rest looked up from reference TRBV28 and TRBJ2-7): DVKVTQSSRYLVKRTGEKVFLECVQDMDHENMFWYRQDPGLGLRLIYFSYDVKMKEKGDIPEGYSVSREKKERFSLILESASTNQTSMYLCATNERVSYEQYFGPGTRLTVT.

J is TRBJ1-5 and V is TRBV5-1, with D possibly matching TRBD1 (5 bases). Germline V gene data show CDR1 as SGHRS and CDR2 as YFSETQ. This CDR3 is 15 amino acids long. Trimming removed 0 bases at V and 0 bases at J, with 7 bases between. CDR3 residues: CASSLGTSSNQPQHF. CDR3 coding DNA: TGCGCCAGCAGCTTGGGGACATCTAGCAATCAGCCCCAGCATTTT.

Remarks on this clonotype: Mismatch with germline at one junction end may stem from a read error. The J gene is TRBJ1-3, the V gene TRBV6-5; D call uncertain. Germline CDR1 reads MNHEY; CDR2 reads SVGAGI. The CDR3 is made up of 15 amino acids. CDR3 protein: CASSLGFRSRNTIYF. The CDR3 DNA sequence: TGTGCCAGCAGTCTAGGTTTCCGCTCTCGAAACACCATATATTTT.

The chain uses TRBV19 and TRBJ2-2; D possibly corresponds to TRBD1 (5 bases). Trimming pared 4 bases from V and 6 bases from J, leaving 15 bases between. This CDR3 has 15 residues. Germline CDR1 reads LNHDA; CDR2 reads SQIVND (reference sequence). CDR3 sequence (DNA): TGTGCCAGTAGTAGTCGGCAACAAGGGGCCGGGGAGCTGTTTTTT. Amino acid sequence: CASSSRQQGAGELFF.

The chain is built from TRBV5-1 and TRBJ2-3, with 11 bases that match TRBD2. CDR3 length: 16 amino acids. Per the germline V gene, CDR1 is SGHRS and CDR2 is YFSETQ. V was clipped by 0 bases and J by 8 bases; unmatched bases: 8. The CDR3 DNA follows: TGCGCCAGCAGCTTGGGACTAGCGGGGTCGAAGGCTACGCAGTATTTT. Encoded protein: CASSLGLAGSKATQYF. Supplemented by reference TRBV5-1 and TRBJ2-3, the full variable domain reads KAGVTQTPRYLIKTRGQQVTLSCSPISGHRSVSWYQQTPGQGLQFLFEYFSETQRNKGNFPGRFSGRQFSNSRSEMNVSTLELGDSALYLCASSLGLAGSKATQYFGPGTRLTVL.

The chain uses TRBV19 and TRBJ1-5; D gene unclear. The CDR3 runs to 13 residues. The V end lost 8 bases, the J end lost 3 bases, and 11 bases lay between the germline ends. Germline V gene sequence: CDR1 LNHDA, CDR2 SQIVND (reference sequence). The CDR3 loop is CASRRSLNQPQHF. CDR3 coding DNA: TGTGCCAGTCGGAGATCCCTCAATCAGCCCCAGCATTTT.

This rearrangement joins TRBV10-3 to TRBJ1-3, with no clear D. The V gene's germline CDR1 is ENHRY and CDR2 SYGVKD. The CDR3 is 15 residues long. V was cut by 6 bases and J by 4 bases, with 16 bases left in between. The CDR3 DNA reads TGTGCCATCAGCCCGACGGAGGATCACGGAAACACCATATATTTT. Protein sequence: CAISPTEDHGNTIYF.

The genes are TRBV30 and TRBJ2-2; D is unclear. Trimming stripped 1 base from V and 5 bases from J, with 8 bases between. Germline CDR1 GTSNPN, CDR2 SVGIG (reference sequence). The CDR3 sequence is 13 residues long. CDR3 DNA: TGTGCCTGGAGTGCAACTGGGACCGGGGAGCTGTTTTTT. The encoded protein is CAWSATGTGELFF.

The genes are TRBV29-1 and TRBJ1-1, with D possibly matching TRBD1 (5 bases). The CDR3 spans 14 residues. V was shortened by 6 bases and J by 4 bases, with 18 bases between the two germline ends. CDR1 SQVTM and CDR2 ANQGSEA come from the germline V gene. The CDR3 DNA reads TGCAGCGTGGAGACAGAGGGTTGGGGCACTGAAGCTTTCTTT. Translating it yields CSVETEGWGTEAFF.

This clonotype has only a few counts. The gene calls are TRBV6-1 and TRBJ2-3; 8 bases match TRBD1. CDR3 length: 15 amino acids. CDR1 and CDR2 (germline): MNHNS, SASEGT. V gave up 6 bases and J gave up 6 bases; unmatched junction bases: 11. The CDR3 bases are TGTGCCAGCAGCTCAGGGACAGGCCATCTGGATACGCAGTATTTT. Translating gives CASSSGTGHLDTQYF.

V is TRBV6-1 and J is TRBJ2-3; 9 nucleotides line up with TRBD2. The length of the CDR3 is 16 residues. Germline V lookup: CDR1 MNHNS, CDR2 SASEGT. Trimming at V came to 3 bases and at J to 0 bases, leaving 4 bases not matched to a gene. The CDR3 is CASSDPSGDSTDTQYF. The CDR3 DNA reads as TGTGCCAGCAGTGACCCTAGCGGGGATAGCACAGATACGCAGTATTTT.

The chain couples TRBV30 to TRBJ1-5, with D maybe TRBD1 (5 bases). With 3 bases removed from V and 7 bases from J, the gap between germline ends came to 19 bases. CDR3 length: 15 amino acids. Per germline, CDR1 GTSNPN and CDR2 SVGIG (reference sequence). CDR3 region: CAWRGAGGFNQPQHF. The CDR3 nucleotides are TGTGCCTGGAGAGGTGCGGGGGGATTTAACCAGCCCCAGCATTTT. Variable domain in full (rest from reference TRBV30 and TRBJ1-5): SQTIHQWPATLVQPVGSPLSLECTVEGTSNPNLYWYRQAAGRGLQLLFYSVGIGQISSEVPQNLSASRPQDRQFILSSKKLLLSDSGFYLCAWRGAGGFNQPQHFGDGTRLSIL.

The V gene is TRBV5-1, the J gene TRBJ2-1, with 7 nucleotides matching TRBD2. CDR3 length equals 19 residues. Germline loops: CDR1 SGHRS, CDR2 YFSETQ. The J segment lost 2 bases and the V segment lost 2 bases, leaving 16 bases of the junction unmatched. The CDR3 is CASSFTPGVSGIAYNEQFF. CDR3 coding DNA: TGCGCCAGCAGCTTCACTCCCGGTGTGAGCGGGATCGCCTACAATGAGCAGTTCTTC.

The chain links TRBV9 to TRBJ1-1; D is uncertain. The V gene's germline CDR1 is SGDLS and CDR2 YYNGEE. The CDR3 consists of 13 residues. V was clipped by 0 bases and J by 5 bases, with 8 bases between them. The CDR3 loop is CASSVGWETEAFF. CDR3 nucleotides: TGTGCCAGCAGCGTAGGATGGGAAACTGAAGCTTTCTTT.

The genes are TRBV20-1 and TRBJ1-1; weak D call: TRBD1 (6 bases). With 2 bases removed from V and 4 bases from J, the gap between germline ends came to 14 bases. This CDR3 is built from 14 residues. From germline, CDR1 is DFQATT and CDR2 SNEGSKA (reference sequence). The CDR3 DNA is TGCAGTGCTAGATACCAGGGGCTGGCCACTGAAGCTTTCTTT. Amino acids: CSARYQGLATEAFF.

The V call is TRBV27, the J call TRBJ2-3; D is undetermined. Trimming pared 3 bases from V and 2 bases from J, leaving 6 bases between. CDR3 size: 13 residues. Germline V CDR1 and CDR2: MNHEY, SMNVEV (reference sequence). The CDR3: CASSFSVTDTQYF. CDR3 in DNA: TGTGCCAGCAGTTTCTCAGTCACAGATACGCAGTATTTT.

The sample holds a few counts of this clonotype. The CDR3 spells CASSYSWDEQFF. CDR3 nucleotide sequence: TGTGCCAGCAGTTACTCTTGGGATGAGCAGTTCTTC. The V and J genes are TRBV6-2 or TRBV6-3 and TRBJ2-1; D remains unclear. Per germline, CDR1 MNHEY and CDR2 SVGEGT. Trimming shortened V by 0 bases and J by 8 bases, and 5 bases separated the two germline ends. The CDR3 runs to 12 residues.

This clonotype was seen only once. The chain uses TRBV28 and TRBJ2-2, with TRBD2 matching over 7 bases. The junction had 6 bases not matched to a gene; V was cut back by 6 bases and J by 2 bases. Germline CDR1 and CDR2: MDHEN and SYDVKM. The CDR3 has 15 amino acids. CDR3 in DNA: TGTGCCAGCAGACCCGGGACTACCAACACCGGGGAGCTGTTTTTT. It specifies CASRPGTTNTGELFF.

The chain is built from TRBV11-1 and TRBJ2-5; 14 nucleotides match TRBD2. The CDR3 is 20 amino acids. Trimming removed 0 bases from V and 2 bases from J; junction bases left unmatched: 11. In germline, CDR1 is SGHAT, CDR2 FQDESV (reference sequence). The CDR3: CASSLAGLAGAVWAQETQYF. The CDR3, as DNA: TGTGCCAGCAGCTTAGCGGGACTAGCGGGGGCCGTCTGGGCACAAGAGACCCAGTACTTC.

The chain links TRBV2 to TRBJ1-1; 7 nucleotides align to TRBD1. This CDR3 is built from 14 residues. V shed 3 bases, J shed 4 bases, and the junction held 5 bases outside the gene matches. Germline values: CDR1 SNHLY, CDR2 FYNNEI. DNA of the CDR3: TGTGCCAGCAGTGAGTCGACAGGGATCACTGAAGCTTTCTTT. This gives the protein CASSESTGITEAFF.

The V call is TRBV7-9, the J call TRBJ2-5, with TRBD2 matching over 7 bases. The germline CDR1 and CDR2 sequences are SEHNR and FQNEAQ (reference sequence). The CDR3 extends over 14 amino acids. The V and J ends lost 2 bases and 2 bases, in that order; junction bases with no gene match: 2. DNA for the CDR3: TGTGCCAGCAGCTTAAGCGGGATTCAAGAGACCCAGTACTTC. It codes for CASSLSGIQETQYF.

This clonotype was seen just once. V is TRBV7-9 and J is TRBJ2-3; D may be TRBD2 (5 bases). CDR1 is SEHNR and CDR2 is FQNEAQ in the germline V gene (reference sequence). Trimming pared 1 base from V and 4 bases from J, leaving 9 bases between. The CDR3 has 14 amino acids. CDR3 region: CASSLVDSADTQYF. Written as DNA, the CDR3 is TGTGCCAGCAGCTTAGTGGACTCTGCAGATACGCAGTATTTT. The full variable domain, with the rest looked up from reference TRBV7-9 and TRBJ2-3, is DTGVSQNPRHKITKRGQNVTFRCDPISEHNRLYWYRQTLGQGPEFLTYFQNEAQLEKSRLLSDRFSAERPKGSFSTLEIQRTEQGDSAMYLCASSLVDSADTQYFGPGTRLTVL.

The rearrangement joins TRBV30 to TRBJ1-2; weak D call: TRBD1 (6 bases). This CDR3 contains 13 residues. Germline V gives CDR1 GTSNPN, CDR2 SVGIG (reference sequence). Trimming removed 0 bases from V and 4 bases from J, with 9 bases in between. The CDR3 sequence is CAWSVGRGYGYTF. Here the CDR3 DNA reads TGTGCCTGGAGTGTCGGCAGGGGCTATGGCTACACCTTC.